The 11 T cell receptor beta chains listed next were all sequenced from one sample in a study of T cell responses to AZD1222 COVID-19 vaccine. Profiling relied on immunoSEQ multiplex PCR, and the TCRdb table lists in-frame clones only, not all of them. The table has tens of thousands of clones, roughly 89% seen once. The sequences come from peripheral blood, collected on day 0 of AZD1222 vaccination. Every receptor here comes from an adult in good health.

This clone appeared a single time. This chain connects TRBV6-1 to TRBJ1-5, with D maybe TRBD1 (6 bases). The CDR3 length is 17 residues. With 4 bases removed from V and 1 base from J, the gap between germline ends came to 17 bases. Germline V gives CDR1 MNHNS, CDR2 SASEGT. CDR3 coding DNA: TGTGCCAGCAGTGGGGCGCGAGGGGGGCCGAGCAATCAGCCCCAGCATTTT. Its protein is CASSGARGGPSNQPQHF.

This chain links TRBV6-2 or TRBV6-3 with TRBJ2-1; 12 bases are a match to TRBD2. The V and J ends lost 4 bases and 4 bases, in that order; junction bases with no gene match: 11. The CDR3 sequence is 18 residues long. The germline CDR1 and CDR2 sequences are MNHEY and SVGEGT. CDR3 amino acids: CASSSRNLAGGGYNEQFF. Here the CDR3 DNA reads TGTGCCAGCAGTTCCCGAAACCTAGCGGGAGGGGGGTACAATGAGCAGTTCTTC.

The J gene is TRBJ2-4, the V gene TRBV5-6, with 9 positions matching TRBD1. The CDR3 loop spans 14 amino acids. CDR1 is SGHDT and CDR2 is YYEEEE in the germline V gene. The V segment lost 3 bases and the J segment 8 bases; nucleotides outside the gene matches: 6. The CDR3 nucleotides read TGTGCCAGCAGCTCACAACAGGGGGCTGACATTCAGTACTTC. It is translated as CASSSQQGADIQYF.

This clone was seen more than once but under ten times. The chain carries TRBV6-5 and TRBJ1-2; TRBD1 agrees at 7 bases. The trim removed 6 bases at V and 6 bases at J, leaving 10 bases unmatched. This CDR3 spans 14 amino acids. Germline CDR1 MNHEY, CDR2 SVGAGI. The CDR3 DNA reads as TGTGCCAGCAGGAGCGGGACAGTTCAAGATGGCTACACCTTC. This translates into CASRSGTVQDGYTF.

V is TRBV19 and J is TRBJ1-1; 10 bases agree with TRBD1. Germline-derived CDR1 and CDR2 are LNHDA and SQIVND (reference sequence). Trimming cost V 8 bases and J 0 bases; bases outside gene matches: 3. This CDR3 has 14 residues. As DNA, the CDR3 is TGTGCCAGTGGGGACAGGGGCATGAACACTGAAGCTTTCTTT. This translates into CASGDRGMNTEAFF.

The chain employs TRBV3-1 (or the pseudogene TRBV3-2) and TRBJ1-5; tentative D call: TRBD1 (6 bases). This CDR3 contains 14 residues. V was clipped by 6 bases and J by 7 bases, with 16 bases between them. The germline CDR1 and CDR2 sequences are LGHDT and YNNKEL (reference sequence). The CDR3 here is CASSQQGRGQPQHF. CDR3 in DNA: TGTGCCAGCAGTCAACAGGGAAGGGGACAGCCCCAGCATTTT.

The chain employs TRBV7-9 and TRBJ1-3; no firm D call. V was cut by 4 bases and J by 0 bases, with 13 bases left in between. The CDR3 length is 16 residues. Germline CDR1 and CDR2: SEHNR and FQNEAQ (reference sequence). CDR3 sequence (DNA): TGTGCCAGCAGCTCAGATCGTGGGAGCTCTGGAAACACCATATATTTT. It translates to CASSSDRGSSGNTIYF.

This clone was detected only once. At one of its ends the junction is not consistent with the germline gene, which may arise from a read error. V gene TRBV7-9 combines with J gene TRBJ2-1; the D gene is possibly TRBD1 (5 bases). The CDR3 is 14 amino acids. CDR1 and CDR2 from the germline V gene are SEHNR and FQNEAQ (reference sequence). CDR3 bases: TGTGCTAGCAGCTTAGGGGCCAGCCACAATGAGCAGTTCTTC. Protein sequence: CASSLGASHNEQFF.

The chain links TRBV11-3 to TRBJ2-1, with TRBD1 matching over 7 bases. The CDR3 extends over 15 amino acids. Germline V gene sequence: CDR1 SGHNT, CDR2 YENEEA. V shed 3 bases, J shed 8 bases, and the junction held 10 bases outside the gene matches. The chain's CDR3 is CASSFSGTAYDEQFF. The CDR3, as DNA: TGTGCCAGCAGCTTCTCCGGGACAGCCTATGATGAGCAGTTCTTC.

V gene TRBV19 combines with J gene TRBJ1-2; the D gene is possibly TRBD1 (6 bases). With 4 bases removed from V and 7 bases from J, the gap between germline ends came to 16 bases. Per germline, CDR1 LNHDA and CDR2 SQIVND (reference sequence). CDR3 length: 14 residues. CDR3 amino acids: CASSTRQVVGGYTF. CDR3 in DNA: TGTGCCAGTAGTACTCGACAGGTGGTGGGTGGCTACACCTTC.

This clone was counted a single time. The V call is TRBV7-6, the J call TRBJ1-1, with unresolved D. Between the trimmed V and J ends, which lost 3 bases and 1 base, there was a span of 9 bases. The CDR3 sequence is 14 residues long. CDR1 is SGHVS, CDR2 FNYEAQ, per germline. This CDR3 reads CASSLKTRNTEAFF. In nucleotides, the CDR3 is TGTGCCAGCAGCTTGAAGACGAGGAACACTGAAGCTTTCTTT.